The 29 T cell receptor beta chains below all came from one sample that was sequenced in a study of T cells in Graves' hyperthyroidism and ophthalmopathy. From RNA transcripts, TCR beta CDR3 regions were amplified. A set of HTBI primers served as the primers for a first-round RT-PCR of the TCR CDR3. TCRdb used MiXCR to reprocess the multiplex PCR reads, holding one entry per CDR3 protein. This table holds 350,000 to 400,000 distinct CDR3 sequences, approximately 15% found once. Sequencing used blood. The receptors were gathered from a woman aged 25 to 39 with Graves' hyperthyroidism.

This clonotype was seen many times. The J gene is TRBJ2-7, the V gene TRBV3-1, with D hard to call. This CDR3 comprises 15 residues. Per germline, CDR1 LGHDT and CDR2 YNNKEL (reference sequence). Trimming pared 1 base from V and 4 bases from J, leaving 14 bases between. CDR3 bases: TGTGCCAGCAGCCAAGCAATTGGCGCCCCATACGAGCAGTACTTC. Its translation is CASSQAIGAPYEQYF.

Concerning this clonotype itself: This may be a read error, as it is one base from a much larger clone. The CDR3 loop reads CASSTGWGTEAFF. In DNA, the CDR3 is TGTGCCAGCAGCACAGGATGGGGCACTGAAGCTTTCTTT. The chain combines TRBV11-2 with TRBJ1-1, with D possibly being TRBD1 (5 bases). Trimming cost V 5 bases and J 4 bases, with 11 bases left between them. The CDR3 extends over 13 amino acids. The germline CDR1 and CDR2 sequences are SGHAT and FQNNGV.

The sample holds many counts of this clonotype. CDR3 residues: CATSDPAGETQYF. CDR3 coding DNA: TGTGCCACCAGTGACCCGGCGGGAGAGACCCAGTACTTC. This chain joins TRBV24-1 and TRBJ2-5, with TRBD2 as a possible D gene (5 bases). The germline V gene encodes CDR1 KGHDR and CDR2 SFDVKD. The germline V and J ends were trimmed by 4 bases and 4 bases, with 9 bases remaining between them. This CDR3 is built from 13 residues.

The V call is TRBV25-1, the J call TRBJ1-1; 7 bases map to TRBD1. CDR1 and CDR2 from the germline V gene are MGHDK and SYGVNS. The CDR3 length is 18 residues. V lost 3 bases, J lost 0 bases, and 13 bases stayed unmatched. The chain's CDR3 is CASSERGPLTAMNTEAFF. The DNA for the CDR3 is TGTGCCAGCAGTGAGAGGGGGCCCCTGACAGCCATGAACACTGAAGCTTTCTTT.

About this clonotype: A much larger clone sits a single nucleotide away, making a read error possible. The DNA for the CDR3 is TGTGCCGGCAGCTTCGACGGTACCTACGAGCAGTACTTC. It is translated as CAGSFDGTYEQYF. V gene TRBV7-9 combines with J gene TRBJ2-7; D remains unclear. Germline V gives CDR1 SEHNR, CDR2 FQNEAQ (reference sequence). The length of the CDR3 is 13 residues. Variable domain in full (rest from reference TRBV7-9 and TRBJ2-7): DTGVSQNPRHKITKRGQNVTFRCDPISEHNRLYWYRQTLGQGPEFLTYFQNEAQLEKSRLLSDRFSAERPKGSFSTLEIQRTEQGDSAMYLCAGSFDGTYEQYFGPGTRLTVT.

About this clonotype itself: A read error may produce the germline difference seen at one junction end. The rearrangement uses TRBV11-2 and TRBJ1-6; 7 positions match TRBD1. CDR1 SGHAT and CDR2 FQNNGV come from the germline V gene. The CDR3 consists of 15 residues. Written as DNA, the CDR3 is TGTGCCAGCAGCTTACAACAGGGGCATAATTCACCCCCCCACTTT. As protein: CASSLQQGHNSPPHF.

This clonotype appeared many times. This chain uses TRBV11-2 with TRBJ2-3; 7 bases map to TRBD2. This CDR3 comprises 15 residues. From germline, CDR1 is SGHAT and CDR2 FQNNGV. After removal of 2 bases from V and 3 bases from J, the junction contained 5 bases not matched to a gene. The CDR3 reads CASSLNGRPTDTQYF. CDR3 coding DNA: TGTGCCAGCAGCTTAAACGGGAGGCCGACAGATACGCAGTATTTT.

The table lists this clonotype with a few counts. This CDR3 reads CASSQDQLAGGSYEQYF. The CDR3 DNA sequence: TGCGCCAGCAGCCAAGACCAACTAGCGGGAGGTTCTTACGAGCAGTACTTC. V and J are TRBV4-1 and TRBJ2-7; 12 nucleotides line up with TRBD2. Germline loops: CDR1 MGHRA, CDR2 YSYEKL. Trimming at V came to 0 bases and at J to 4 bases, leaving 7 bases not matched to a gene. This CDR3 comprises 17 residues.

The rearrangement uses TRBV4-1 and TRBJ1-1; D possibly corresponds to TRBD1 (5 bases). The CDR3 sequence is 13 residues long. V gave up 0 bases and J gave up 7 bases, with 9 bases separating them. Germline CDR1 reads MGHRA; CDR2 reads YSYEKL. As DNA, the CDR3 is TGCGCCAGCAGCCAAGAAGTGCAGGGTGAAGCTTTCTTT. Protein sequence: CASSQEVQGEAFF.

This chain joins TRBV5-1 and TRBJ2-1; 9 bases map to TRBD1. The CDR3 has 16 residues. Trimming at V came to 4 bases and at J to 2 bases, leaving 7 bases not matched to a gene. CDR1 and CDR2 (germline): SGHRS, YFSETQ. The CDR3 reads CASSPLGQGAYNEQFF. The CDR3 nucleotides are TGCGCCAGCAGCCCACTGGGACAGGGAGCCTACAATGAGCAGTTCTTC.

This clonotype turned up a few times. The chain carries TRBV4-2 and TRBJ2-1, with 7 positions matching TRBD1. The CDR3 covers 17 residues. The J segment lost 4 bases and the V segment lost 2 bases, leaving 11 bases of the junction unmatched. Per the germline V gene, CDR1 is LGHNA and CDR2 is YNFKEQ. Here the CDR3 DNA reads TGTGCCAGCAGCCAAACCAAACTAGGGGGCGTGTACAATGAGCAGTTCTTC. Translation: CASSQTKLGGVYNEQFF.

This clonotype was observed a few times. The chain joins TRBV7-2 to TRBJ2-3; D gene uncertain. Trimming took 1 base from V and 5 from J, leaving 7 bases between them. CDR3 length equals 13 residues. The germline V gene has CDR1 SGHTA and CDR2 FQGNSA. CDR3 sequence: CASSLVGLDTQYF. The CDR3 DNA reads as TGTGCCAGCAGCTTAGTAGGTCTAGATACGCAGTATTTT.

This clonotype has ten or more counts. V is TRBV2 and J is TRBJ1-1; a possible D gene is TRBD1 (5 bases). V shed 9 bases and J shed 0 bases, with 17 bases lying between them. CDR3 length: 15 residues. The germline gives CDR1 SNHLY, CDR2 FYNNEI. The DNA for the CDR3 is TGTGCCAGAAAGCGGGACGGCAGCATGAACACTGAAGCTTTCTTT. Amino acids: CARKRDGSMNTEAFF.

Here the CDR3 DNA reads TGTGCCAGCAGTCGAGCAGGTCCGAGGGCCGGGGAGCTGTTTTTT. Translation: CASSRAGPRAGELFF. V and J are TRBV28 and TRBJ2-2; tentative D call: TRBD2 (5 bases). From germline, CDR1 is MDHEN and CDR2 SYDVKM. V lost 5 bases and J lost 6, with 16 bases in between. CDR3 length: 15 amino acids.

This clonotype was seen at least ten times. This chain connects TRBV28 to TRBJ2-3; no firm D call. The CDR3 totals 14 residues. Germline V lookup: CDR1 MDHEN, CDR2 SYDVKM. The V end lost 7 bases, the J end lost 4 bases, and 15 bases lay between the germline ends. The CDR3 protein is CASTVGRSADTQYF. The CDR3 nucleotides are TGTGCCAGCACGGTAGGCCGAAGTGCAGATACGCAGTATTTT.

This clonotype was recorded many times. The CDR3: CSLLWGSAQETQYF. CDR3 DNA: TGCAGCCTTCTCTGGGGTAGCGCGCAAGAGACCCAGTACTTC. The rearrangement uses TRBV20-1 and TRBJ2-5, with D possibly matching TRBD2 (5 bases). The CDR3 length is 14 residues. Germline CDR1 DFQATT, CDR2 SNEGSKA (reference sequence).

This clonotype was recorded a few times. The V call is TRBV6-1, the J call TRBJ1-6; D not certain. Germline-derived CDR1 and CDR2 are MNHNS and SASEGT. V lost 7 bases to trimming and J lost 10 bases, with 11 bases between them. The CDR3 contains 12 residues. The CDR3 DNA follows: TGTGCCAGCACTGAGGGTTTCTCACCCCTCCACTTT. Translation gives CASTEGFSPLHF.

The chain joins TRBV5-4 to TRBJ1-2; the D is unclear. The CDR3 is made up of 13 amino acids. Trimming cost V 0 bases and J 6 bases, with 9 bases left between them. Germline V gene data show CDR1 as SGHNT and CDR2 as YYREEE (reference sequence). DNA of the CDR3: TGTGCCAGCAGCTTGGTCGAAGAGGATGGCTACACCTTC. This gives the protein CASSLVEEDGYTF.

This clonotype has just one count. J is TRBJ2-2 and V is TRBV12-3 or TRBV12-4; 9 positions agree with TRBD1. The CDR3 spans 15 residues. Unmatched junction bases numbered 4, after V lost 5 bases and J lost 3 bases. CDR3 coding DNA: TGTGCCAGCAGTCAAGGGACAGGGCACACCGGGGAGCTGTTTTTT. This sequence encodes CASSQGTGHTGELFF.

There are a few counts of this clonotype. The chain has TRBV29-1 and TRBJ1-1; D perhaps matches TRBD1 (6 bases). CDR1 is SQVTM, CDR2 ANQGSEA, per germline. V dropped 5 bases and J dropped 2 bases, with 18 bases sitting between them. CDR3 length: 15 amino acids. CDR3 sequence: CSVWGLRGRNTEAFF. CDR3 coding DNA: TGCAGCGTTTGGGGATTAAGGGGGAGAAACACTGAAGCTTTCTTT.

This clonotype was seen once. A much larger clone differs from this one at a single base, so this may be a read error. V usage is TRBV20-1 and J usage is TRBJ2-1; tentatively, D is TRBD2 (6 bases). CDR1 is DFQATT, CDR2 SNEGSKA, per germline (reference sequence). V was clipped by 6 bases and J by 6 bases, with 18 bases between them. CDR3 length: 14 residues. The CDR3 DNA sequence: TGCAGTGCCGCGGCTAGCGTGAGGGCCAATGAGCAGTTCTTC. It yields the protein CSAAASVRANEQFF.

V is TRBV19 and J is TRBJ2-3; 7 bases fit TRBD1. Germline trimming cut 5 bases from V and 1 base from J; bases unmatched to any gene: 6. Germline loops: CDR1 LNHDA, CDR2 SQIVND (reference sequence). The CDR3 spans 15 residues. The CDR3 DNA is TGTGCCAGTAGTCATCTCACAGGGGGCACAGATACGCAGTATTTT. It translates to CASSHLTGGTDTQYF.

Here the CDR3 DNA reads TGTGCCAGCAGCCTGGACGGGACAGGGGCTAATCAGCCCCAGCATTTT. It encodes CASSLDGTGANQPQHF. V usage is TRBV7-2 and J usage is TRBJ1-5; 10 bases align to TRBD1. V lost 5 bases, J lost 4 bases, and 8 bases stayed unmatched. In germline, CDR1 is SGHTA, CDR2 FQGNSA. The CDR3 is 16 residues long.

V is TRBV7-9 and J is TRBJ2-3, with TRBD2 matching 7 bases. The CDR3 spans 16 residues. With V trimmed by 2 bases and J by 2 bases, 7 bases remained unmatched. Germline values: CDR1 SEHNR, CDR2 FQNEAQ (reference sequence). In DNA form, the CDR3 reads TGTGCCAGCAGCTTATGGGGAGGGGTTAACACAGATACGCAGTATTTT. This gives the protein CASSLWGGVNTDTQYF.

This clonotype was counted between two and nine times. The chain recombines TRBV6-1 with TRBJ2-1, with 10 bases identical to TRBD2. The CDR3 has 18 amino acids. Germline V gives CDR1 MNHNS, CDR2 SASEGT. V lost 2 bases and J lost 0; bases outside the gene matches: 7. The CDR3 protein is CASSERKRTSGSYNEQFF. For the CDR3, the DNA is TGTGCCAGCAGTGAACGAAAAAGGACTAGCGGCTCCTACAATGAGCAGTTCTTC.

This clonotype was detected ten times or more. This chain uses TRBV28 with TRBJ2-2; tentative D call: TRBD2 (7 bases). V dropped 5 bases and J dropped 0 bases, with 13 bases sitting between them. The CDR3 length is 16 residues. Germline V lookup: CDR1 MDHEN, CDR2 SYDVKM. The CDR3 here is CASSDRGGTNTGELFF. Here the CDR3 DNA reads TGTGCCAGCAGTGATCGCGGGGGCACGAACACCGGGGAGCTGTTTTTT.

CDR3 sequence (DNA): TGTGCCAGCAGCGTAGACGCATACTCTGGAAACACCATATATTTT. This translates into CASSVDAYSGNTIYF. The J gene is TRBJ1-3, the V gene TRBV9; D ambiguous. This CDR3 is built from 15 residues. Germline V gives CDR1 SGDLS, CDR2 YYNGEE. The V end lost 0 bases, the J end lost 0 bases, and 7 bases lay between the germline ends.

The sample holds many counts of this clonotype. The CDR3 reads CASSLSGGTGGYTF. CDR3 DNA sequence: TGTGCCAGCAGTTTAAGTGGGGGTACGGGTGGCTACACCTTC. The chain combines TRBV28 with TRBJ1-2; weak D call: TRBD1 (5 bases). Germline lookup yields CDR1 MDHEN and CDR2 SYDVKM. This CDR3 spans 14 amino acids. V was trimmed by 2 bases and J by 7 bases, leaving 14 bases between them.

This clonotype occurred many times. V is TRBV7-2 and J is TRBJ2-1, with D possibly TRBD1 on 6 matching bases. The germline gives CDR1 SGHTA, CDR2 FQGNSA. This CDR3 comprises 15 residues. V shed 1 base and J shed 4 bases, with 11 bases lying between them. The CDR3 nucleotides are TGTGCCAGCAGCTTAGAATCCGGGACATACAATGAGCAGTTCTTC. Amino acid sequence: CASSLESGTYNEQFF.